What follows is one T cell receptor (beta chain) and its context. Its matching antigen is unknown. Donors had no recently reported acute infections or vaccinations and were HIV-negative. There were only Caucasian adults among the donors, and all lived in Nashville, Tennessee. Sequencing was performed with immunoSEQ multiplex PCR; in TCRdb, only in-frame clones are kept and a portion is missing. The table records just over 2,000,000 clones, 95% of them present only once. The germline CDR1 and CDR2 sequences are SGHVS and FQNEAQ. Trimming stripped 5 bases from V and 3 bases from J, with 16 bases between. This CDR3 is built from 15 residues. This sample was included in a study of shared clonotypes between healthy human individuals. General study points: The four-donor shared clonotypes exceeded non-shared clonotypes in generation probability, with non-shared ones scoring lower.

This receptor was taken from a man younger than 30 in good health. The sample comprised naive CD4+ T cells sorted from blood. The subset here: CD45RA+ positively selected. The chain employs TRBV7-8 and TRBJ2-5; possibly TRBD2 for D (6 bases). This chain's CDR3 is CASSPAGRREETQYF. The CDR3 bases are TGTGCCAGCAGCCCGGCCGGAAGGAGGGAAGAGACCCAGTACTTC.